The rows below give T cell receptor beta chains drawn from one sample of a study of PD-1 blockade in classical Hodgkin lymphoma. Profiling relied on immunoSEQ multiplex PCR, and the TCRdb table lists in-frame clones only, not all of them. The sample records more than 25,000 clones, roughly 70% being singletons. The material was peripheral blood mononuclear cells (PBMCs), obtained before the second cycle of nivolumab. Receptor source: a human donor with classical Hodgkin lymphoma. Each CDR3 is given with its conserved first and last residue. D genes are given only for firm matches. Only some rows state a clone size, as once, few, many or a class for expanded clones.

d_gene	len	v_gene	j_gene	abundance	CDR3aa	CDR3nt
TRBD1	18	TRBV9	TRBJ1-4	few	CASSLRDRQELRNEKLFF	TGTGCCAGCAGCCTCCGGGACAGGCAAGAGCTGAGAAATGAAAAACTGTTTTTT
-	14	TRBV19	TRBJ1-1	-	CASSIAGFHTEAFF	TGTGCCAGTAGTATAGCGGGTTTTCACACTGAAGCTTTCTTT
TRBD1	12	TRBV2	TRBJ1-3	-	CASGQGANTIYF	TGTGCCAGCGGACAGGGGGCCAACACCATATATTTT
-	17	TRBV5-4	TRBJ2-6	-	CASSLPPPGRAANVLTF	TGTGCCAGCAGCTTGCCCCCACCGGGTCGGGCAGCCAACGTCCTGACTTTC
-	15	TRBV6-5	TRBJ2-2	-	CASSVERGNTGELFF	TGTGCCAGCAGCGTCGAGAGGGGGAACACCGGGGAGCTGTTTTTT
-	13	TRBV7-2	TRBJ1-1	-	CASSLPRLPEAFF	TGTGCCAGCAGCTTACCCAGGTTACCTGAAGCTTTCTTT
TRBD1	15	TRBV6-5	TRBJ2-2	-	CASSYGTGRTGELFF	TGTGCCAGCAGTTACGGGACAGGTCGGACCGGGGAGCTGTTTTTT
TRBD2	17	TRBV5-1	TRBJ2-7	-	CASSFGLAGVTSYEQYF	TGCGCCAGCAGCTTCGGACTAGCGGGAGTCACCTCCTACGAGCAGTACTTC
TRBD1	14	TRBV10-1	TRBJ1-1	-	CASSEGQGASEAFF	TGCGCCAGCAGTGAAGGACAGGGGGCATCTGAAGCTTTCTTT
-	15	TRBV21-1	TRBJ1-1	once	CASSQAGGLHTEAFF	TGTGCCAGCAGCCAGGCAGGGGGCCTTCACACTGAAGCTTTCTTT
-	14	TRBV6-5	TRBJ2-5	-	CASSYTRTAETQYF	TGTGCCAGCAGTTACACTAGGACAGCAGAGACCCAGTACTTC
TRBD1	13	TRBV11-2	TRBJ2-3	-	CASSFETGVTQYF	TGTGCCAGCAGCTTCGAAACAGGGGTTACGCAGTATTTT
TRBD1	13	TRBV6-6	TRBJ1-5	once	CASIDRAHQPQHF	TGTGCCAGCATCGACAGGGCCCATCAGCCCCAGCATTTT
-	19	TRBV10-3	TRBJ2-3	-	CAISLYPRTDYRSTDTQYF	TGTGCCATCAGCCTTTATCCTCGAACGGACTATCGAAGCACAGATACGCAGTATTTT
TRBD1	15	TRBV2	TRBJ1-5	-	CASRENRGRRQPQHF	TGTGCCAGCAGGGAGAACAGGGGAAGGAGGCAGCCCCAGCATTTT
TRBD2	15	TRBV10-2	TRBJ2-5	-	CASSDRGGGRETQYF	TGCGCCAGCAGTGACCGGGGGGGTGGACGAGAGACCCAGTACTTC
TRBD1	14	TRBV28	TRBJ1-4	-	CASRAGTENEKLFF	TGTGCCAGCAGGGCCGGGACAGAAAATGAAAAACTGTTTTTT
-	14	TRBV10-3	TRBJ2-3	-	CAIRGQQSTDTQYF	TGTGCCATCAGGGGACAACAGAGCACAGATACGCAGTATTTT
TRBD2	14	TRBV14	TRBJ2-2	-	CASTGTRDTGELFF	TGTGCCAGTACCGGGACTAGAGACACCGGGGAGCTGTTTTTT
-	11	TRBV19	TRBJ2-3	few	CASSMADTQYF	TGTGCCAGTAGTATGGCAGATACGCAGTATTTT
TRBD1	13	TRBV29-1	TRBJ2-7	-	CSVILPGGYEQYF	TGCAGCGTAATCCTTCCAGGGGGCTACGAGCAGTACTTC
TRBD2	20	TRBV14	TRBJ2-5	-	CASSHLLAGPSTGVQETQYF	TGTGCCAGCAGCCACCTACTAGCGGGGCCCAGTACCGGTGTTCAAGAGACCCAGTACTTC
-	13	TRBV29-1	TRBJ1-1	-	CSVGGGMNTEAFF	TGCAGCGTTGGGGGCGGGATGAACACTGAAGCTTTCTTT
-	14	TRBV9	TRBJ2-2	-	CASSRDGNTGELFF	TGTGCCAGCAGCCGGGACGGGAACACCGGGGAGCTGTTTTTT
-	14	TRBV6-4	TRBJ1-5	-	CASSPQGWGQPQHF	TGTGCCAGCAGTCCACAGGGATGGGGCCAGCCCCAGCATTTT
TRBD1	20	TRBV19	TRBJ1-5	once	CASSIRGLGQGGYSNQPQHF	TGTGCCAGTAGTATACGGGGCCTCGGACAGGGGGGGTATAGCAATCAGCCCCAGCATTTT
-	14	TRBV7-8	TRBJ1-5	-	CASSLAPFNQPQHF	TGTGCCAGCAGCTTAGCGCCATTCAATCAGCCCCAGCATTTT
-	12	TRBV7-8	TRBJ1-1	-	CASSNWGTEAFF	TGTGCCAGCAGCAATTGGGGAACTGAAGCTTTCTTT
-	16	TRBV5-1	TRBJ1-5	-	CASSPFGGLDNQPQHF	TGCGCCAGCAGTCCATTTGGGGGGCTAGACAATCAGCCCCAGCATTTT
-	13	TRBV5-6	TRBJ2-1	once	CASSLRVRDEQFF	TGTGCCAGCAGCTTAAGGGTTCGGGATGAGCAGTTCTTC
-	13	TRBV19	TRBJ1-2	-	CASTWGLYYGYTF	TGTGCCAGTACTTGGGGGCTGTACTATGGCTACACCTTC
TRBD1	14	TRBV19	TRBJ1-1	-	CASGLLGAGGEAFF	TGTGCCAGCGGCCTCCTTGGGGCAGGGGGCGAAGCTTTCTTT
-	13	TRBV2	TRBJ2-5	-	CASSRASQETQYF	TGTGCCAGCAGTCGAGCCTCACAAGAGACCCAGTACTTC
TRBD1	17	TRBV28	TRBJ2-7	-	CASSFRWDRSSSYEQYF	TGTGCCAGCAGTTTTCGTTGGGACAGGTCGAGCTCCTACGAGCAGTACTTC
-	14	TRBV4-1	TRBJ1-1	once	CASSRPGSFTEAFF	TGCGCCAGCAGCCGCCCTGGGTCATTCACTGAAGCTTTCTTT
TRBD1	15	TRBV15	TRBJ1-4	-	CATMDRARANEKLFF	TGTGCCACCATGGACAGGGCGAGGGCTAATGAAAAACTGTTTTTT
-	13	TRBV19	TRBJ1-1	-	CASSISSRGEAFF	TGTGCCAGTAGTATTTCGAGCCGGGGTGAAGCTTTCTTT
TRBD2	15	TRBV7-2	TRBJ2-7	-	CASSLTSGASYEQYF	TGTGCCAGCAGCTTGACTAGCGGGGCCTCCTACGAGCAGTACTTC
-	12	TRBV7-9	TRBJ1-2	-	CASSLERREYTF	TGTGCCAGCAGCTTAGAGCGGCGGGAGTACACCTTC
-	14	TRBV19	TRBJ2-1	-	CASSGLSSYNEQFF	TGTGCCAGTAGCGGACTCAGCTCCTACAATGAGCAGTTCTTC
TRBD1	15	TRBV9	TRBJ2-1	-	CASSATGEGYNEQFF	TGTGCCAGCAGCGCAACAGGGGAAGGATACAATGAGCAGTTCTTC